This TCR beta chain stems from a study of T-cell memory formation after mild COVID-19. At the level of the study: Clusters of TCRs were largely donor specific. Findings and limits, study-wide: Researchers report contracting CD4+ clones mostly in CM and EM, with CD8+ clones in EMRA.

The CDR3 loop spans 15 amino acids. CDR1 is SEHNR and CDR2 is FQNEAQ in the germline V gene (reference sequence). The V end was cut by 5 bases, the J end by 3 bases, with 15 bases between. TCR alpha and TCR beta cDNA libraries carrying sample barcodes and UMIs came from 5'RACE with constant-segment primers. Each CDR3 protein is one row after TCRdb ran MiXCR on the 5' RACE reads. The profile shows fewer than 200,000 distinct CDR3 sequences, about 18% of them singletons. This clonotype appeared a few times. Its antigen remains unidentified. The sequencing input was PBMCs or a T cell subset sorted from them (not recorded which). This sequence was found in a man aged 18 to 29 who had mild COVID-19 (a few samples of this study predate the infection). Cell type and time point are not known. The rearrangement links TRBV7-9 to TRBJ2-3; D is ambiguous. CDR3 residues: CASSPNRLGTDTQYF. CDR3 DNA: TGTGCCAGCAGCCCGAATCGACTGGGTACAGATACGCAGTATTTT.